This TCR beta chain comes out of a study of regulatory T cells in long-lasting Graves disease. Construction of the TCR beta libraries employed iRepertoire HTBI primers in conjunction with Arm-PCR of CDR3 regions. TCRdb recomputed calls from the multiplex PCR reads with MiXCR, one row per CDR3 protein. The table lists 550,000 to 650,000 distinct CDR3 sequences, about 16% of them singletons, with 12% in the top ten. Time point here: newly diagnosed GD, antithyroid drugs for less than 3 months. Generation of the TCR library employed RNA extracted from PBMCs. Doctors identified Graves' disease using the American Thyroid Association guidelines. This clonotype appeared many times. Another study also made use of these data, one on T cells in Graves' hyperthyroidism and ophthalmopathy. As that report states: Those with hyperthyroidism were 18 to 65 years old, newly diagnosed, and ill for under 2 months. In the first-round RT-PCR of the TCR CDR3, the HTBI primer set was used.

This receptor was taken from a man younger than 30 with Graves disease. Sequences were derived from peripheral blood mononuclear cells (PBMCs), sampled at new diagnosis, from a patient treated with antithyroid drugs.

The CDR3, as DNA: TGTGCCAGCGGGGGGACTCGACAGGGTCGGGGCTACACCTTC. Its protein is CASGGTRQGRGYTF. This chain joins TRBV6-1 and TRBJ1-2; 7 positions match TRBD1. J gave up 8 bases and V 8 bases, and 14 bases lay outside the gene matches. This CDR3 has 14 amino acids. Germline V gives CDR1 MNHNS, CDR2 SASEGT.